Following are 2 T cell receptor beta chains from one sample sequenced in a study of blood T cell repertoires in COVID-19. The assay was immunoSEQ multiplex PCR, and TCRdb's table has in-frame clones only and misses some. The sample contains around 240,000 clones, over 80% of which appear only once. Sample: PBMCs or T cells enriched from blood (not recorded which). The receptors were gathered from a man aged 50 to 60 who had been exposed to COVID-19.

For the CDR3, the DNA is TGTGCCAGCCGATCCACCGGTAATGAAAAACTGTTTTTT. It is translated as CASRSTGNEKLFF. This chain links TRBV28 with TRBJ1-4; D not resolved. V dropped 8 bases and J dropped 4 bases, with 11 bases sitting between them. Germline V lookup: CDR1 MDHEN, CDR2 SYDVKM. This CDR3 is 13 amino acids long.

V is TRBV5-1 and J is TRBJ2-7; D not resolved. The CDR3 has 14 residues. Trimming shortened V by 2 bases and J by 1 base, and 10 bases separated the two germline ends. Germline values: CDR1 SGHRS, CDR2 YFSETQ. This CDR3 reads CASSFSQASYEQYF. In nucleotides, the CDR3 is TGCGCCAGCAGCTTCAGCCAGGCTTCCTACGAGCAGTACTTC.